Listed below are T cell receptor beta chains from one sample, sequenced in a study of cytomegalovirus exposure and HLA in healthy donors. Assay: immunoSEQ multiplex PCR; the TCRdb copy retains only in-frame clones and omits some. The table shows under 200,000 clones, with approximately 67% occurring only once. What was sequenced was PBMCs. The receptors here all came from a woman aged 18-29 years in good health and CMV-seropositive. The conserved cysteine and the conserved F or W are not part of the CDR3 here. D genes are given only for firm matches.

.	TRBV2	TRBJ2-7	ASNSGEQY
.	TRBV7-9	TRBJ2-3	ASSLLTPAVTDTQY
TRBD1	TRBV7-9	TRBJ2-7	ASSLPRQGYEQY
TRBD1	TRBV2	TRBJ1-1	ASFSQGAYTEAF
TRBD2	TRBV14	TRBJ2-1	ASSPLVAGFYNEQF
TRBD2	TRBV5-1	TRBJ2-3	ASSTGTSGTDTQY
TRBD2	TRBV7-8	TRBJ2-2	ASSLSASGLNTGELF
TRBD1	TRBV4-2	TRBJ2-3	ASSLGTGGTDTQY
TRBD1	TRBV6-1	TRBJ1-6	ASSEATKTGHSPLH
TRBD2	TRBV10-3	TRBJ2-1	ATGGLAGGLGYNEQF
.	TRBV27	TRBJ1-2	ASSLYGGIYGYT
.	TRBV4-1	TRBJ1-2	ASSQVGPHSFYT
TRBD2	TRBV5-4	TRBJ2-1	ASSLGLVFDEQF
TRBD1	TRBV11-2	TRBJ1-1	ASSFRGPTEAF
.	TRBV9	TRBJ2-1	ASSVVSGPYNEQF
.	TRBV11-2	TRBJ2-7	ASSHLPFGARYEQY
TRBD1	TRBV6-4	TRBJ1-4	ASSPRDRGLEKLF
.	TRBV27	TRBJ1-1	ASSSPDRNTEAF
.	TRBV5-1	TRBJ2-3	ASTRRDTFTDTQY
TRBD2	TRBV4-3	TRBJ2-2	ASSQDPPQRGAARELF
TRBD2	TRBV5-1	TRBJ2-7	ASSLEGTSGNYEQY
TRBD1	TRBV6-5	TRBJ2-7	ASSYYARGSDEQY
TRBD2	TRBV4-3	TRBJ2-7	ASSQRIRGLQAYEQY
TRBD1	TRBV2	TRBJ1-1	ASSEQGVTEAF
TRBD1	TRBV10-1	TRBJ1-1	ATRTGHTEAF
TRBD2	TRBV30	TRBJ2-3	AWSVPAGDQY
TRBD2	TRBV4-2	TRBJ2-3	ASSQESSGGDTQY
TRBD1	TRBV10-3	TRBJ1-4	AIRGTGMNEKLF
.	TRBV7-2	TRBJ2-5	ASSLGLWEVETQY
.	TRBV30	TRBJ1-1	AWSGQKNTEAF
TRBD1	TRBV28	TRBJ1-1	ASSLLGQVGTEAF
.	TRBV2	TRBJ2-1	ASSERETVNEQF
TRBD1	TRBV27	TRBJ1-2	ASRRQGGYGYT
.	TRBV5-1	TRBJ2-5	ASSVDTLQETQY
TRBD2	TRBV5-1	TRBJ2-5	ASSWTSGNQETQY
.	TRBV23-1	TRBJ1-2	ASSHVEYGYT
.	TRBV5-4	TRBJ2-3	ASSPWGADTQY
TRBD1	TRBV14	TRBJ1-1	ASSVRQGFVNTEAF
TRBD2	TRBV5-1	TRBJ2-1	ASSSLAGAYNEQF
TRBD1	TRBV5-1	TRBJ2-5	ASSWWTGLQETQY
.	TRBV5-5	TRBJ1-1	ASRQGPGTEAF
.	TRBV9	TRBJ2-3	ASSVMDARDTQY
TRBD2	TRBV2	TRBJ2-7	ASGGRLAGSYEQY
TRBD1	TRBV6-5	TRBJ1-5	ASRSGQGENQPQH
TRBD2	TRBV7-3	TRBJ2-3	ASSSSGVHTDTQY
TRBD2	TRBV9	TRBJ2-3	ASSVPLAGATDTQY